These 29 T cell receptor beta chains share one sample of origin, sequenced in a study of beta chain features in type 1 diabetes. Isolated RNA was reverse transcribed in full, so expressed TCRB transcripts were sequenced. Some clones are missing from TCRdb's copy, which holds only in-frame ones; the method was immunoSEQ multiplex PCR. Of just under 150,000 clones in the sample, less than 11% were seen once. Sequenced sample: naive CD4+ T cells from blood. These receptors were taken from a man younger than 30 in good health.

The chain joins TRBV2 to TRBJ1-2; weak D call: TRBD1 (5 bases). Looked up from germline, CDR1 is SNHLY and CDR2 is FYNNEI. The CDR3 totals 14 residues. V was clipped by 4 bases and J by 7 bases, with 16 bases between them. The CDR3 DNA reads TGTGCCAGCAGTGTCCGGGGGGTCGCGTTTGGCTACACCTTC. This codes for CASSVRGVAFGYTF.

This clone appeared a few times. The chain combines TRBV27 with TRBJ1-4; no reliable D call. Germline CDR1 reads MNHEY; CDR2 reads SMNVEV (reference sequence). The CDR3 covers 14 residues. The V end was cut by 6 bases, the J end by 0 bases, with 8 bases between. The CDR3 spells CASSGVATNEKLFF. The CDR3 nucleotides are TGTGCCAGCAGCGGGGTGGCAACTAATGAAAAACTGTTTTTT.

The chain combines TRBV6-1 with TRBJ2-5; 10 nucleotides agree with TRBD1. The germline V gene has CDR1 MNHNS and CDR2 SASEGT. The CDR3 length is 17 residues. Losses at the gene ends were 2 bases for V and 0 bases for J; bases not matched to a gene: 6. The CDR3 coding sequence is TGTGCCAGCAGTGAAAACCCCGGGACAGGGGACCAAGAGACCCAGTACTTC. Its translation is CASSENPGTGDQETQYF.

This clone was picked up a small number of times. The V gene is TRBV5-4, the J gene TRBJ2-3, with D perhaps matching TRBD1 (6 bases). The CDR3 consists of 14 residues. CDR1 and CDR2 (germline): SGHNT, YYREEE (reference sequence). The V gene lost 1 base and the J gene lost 2 bases, with 8 bases spanning the gap. This CDR3 is CASSLQGSTDTQYF. In nucleotides, the CDR3 is TGTGCCAGCAGCTTGCAGGGGTCCACAGATACGCAGTATTTT.

V is TRBV18 and J is TRBJ2-7; 10 bases match TRBD1. Germline values: CDR1 KGHSH, CDR2 LQKENI. The V gene end was trimmed by 8 bases and the J gene end by 4 bases; junction bases not matched to a gene: 5. This CDR3 comprises 13 residues. This CDR3 reads CASGTGERYEQYF. CDR3 DNA sequence: TGTGCCAGCGGGACAGGGGAAAGATACGAGCAGTACTTC.

J is TRBJ2-2 and V is TRBV5-1; a possible D gene is TRBD1 (6 bases). This CDR3 comprises 17 residues. CDR1 is SGHRS and CDR2 is YFSETQ in the germline V gene. V lost 0 bases, J lost 5 bases, and 17 bases lay in between. CDR3 region: CASSLGPHRVGTGELFF. In nucleotides, the CDR3 is TGCGCCAGCAGCTTGGGCCCCCACAGGGTGGGGACCGGGGAGCTGTTTTTT.

For the CDR3, the DNA is TGTGCCAGCAGTCCACAGGGGAATCAGCCCCAGCATTTT. Residues: CASSPQGNQPQHF. The rearrangement uses TRBV6-4 and TRBJ1-5; 7 nucleotides match TRBD1. Germline CDR1 is MRHNA and CDR2 is SNTAGT. CDR3 length: 13 residues. Trimming removed 5 bases from V and 4 bases from J; junction bases left unmatched: 2.

The chain carries TRBV7-9 and TRBJ1-5, with D perhaps matching TRBD1 (5 bases). The CDR3 extends over 15 amino acids. Germline V gene sequence: CDR1 SEHNR, CDR2 FQNEAQ (reference sequence). With 1 base removed from V and 1 base from J, the gap between germline ends came to 8 bases. The CDR3 DNA sequence: TGTGCCAGCAGCTTAGGTCAGGGAAGCAATCAGCCCCAGCATTTT. It encodes CASSLGQGSNQPQHF.

This clone was counted only a few times. The genes are TRBV6-1 and TRBJ2-7; a possible D gene is TRBD2 (5 bases). Trimming took off 8 bases at V and 0 bases at J, with 11 bases between the two ends. The CDR3 extends over 13 amino acids. The germline V gene encodes CDR1 MNHNS and CDR2 SASEGT. The CDR3 sequence is CASSGLFSYEQYF. The CDR3 DNA follows: TGTGCCAGCTCTGGACTTTTCTCCTACGAGCAGTACTTC.

This chain joins TRBV19 and TRBJ2-1; TRBD2 matches 10 bases. The CDR3 is made up of 16 amino acids. The germline CDR1 and CDR2 sequences are LNHDA and SQIVND (reference sequence). V gave up 3 bases and J gave up 14 bases; unmatched junction bases: 16. For the CDR3, the DNA is TGTGCCAGTAGTATCCCCGCTAGCGGGGGCCGGACTAGGGAGTTCTTC. Translating gives CASSIPASGGRTREFF. Together with reference TRBV19 and TRBJ2-1, the CDR3 gives the full variable domain: DGGITQSPKYLFRKEGQNVTLSCEQNLNHDAMYWYRQDPGQGLRLIYYSQIVNDFQKGDIAEGYSVSREKKESFPLTVTSAQKNPTAFYLCASSIPASGGRTREFFGPGTRLTVL.

This clone was observed at least ten times. This chain joins TRBV7-9 and TRBJ2-4, with TRBD1 matching 7 bases. The CDR3 runs to 17 residues. The germline V gene has CDR1 SEHNR and CDR2 FQNEAQ (reference sequence). J was trimmed by 4 bases and V by 5 bases; bases with no gene match: 14. CDR3 nucleotide sequence: TGTGCCAGCAGCCCATCAGGGCCGGGACAGCCAAAAAACATTCAGTACTTC. This gives the protein CASSPSGPGQPKNIQYF.

This clone was counted a few times. The V call is TRBV28, the J call TRBJ2-5, with 8 bases identical to TRBD2. From germline, CDR1 is MDHEN and CDR2 SYDVKM. The CDR3 has 14 amino acids. V was clipped by 6 bases and J by 4 bases; unmatched bases: 7. In DNA, the CDR3 is TGTGCCAGCAGAAACGGGGGGGGCCGAGAGACCCAGTACTTC. Protein: CASRNGGGRETQYF.

This clone has more than one count but fewer than ten. The chain recombines TRBV19 with TRBJ1-4; 8 bases match TRBD1. Germline assignment: CDR1 LNHDA and CDR2 SQIVND (reference sequence). The CDR3 runs to 16 residues. The V and J ends lost 7 bases and 3 bases, in that order; junction bases with no gene match: 10. CDR3 protein: CASTDRAPSANEKLFF. In DNA, the CDR3 is TGTGCCAGTACGGACAGGGCCCCATCGGCTAATGAAAAACTGTTTTTT.

V usage is TRBV11-2 and J usage is TRBJ2-2; tentative D call: TRBD1 (6 bases). Trimming cost V 6 bases and J 1 base, with 15 bases left between them. CDR1 and CDR2 from the germline V gene are SGHAT and FQNNGV. CDR3 length equals 16 residues. The CDR3 loop is CASSSNPQGNTGELFF. The CDR3 bases are TGTGCCAGCAGTTCAAATCCACAGGGGAACACCGGGGAGCTGTTTTTT.

Only a few counts were recorded for this clone. The chain joins TRBV20-1 to TRBJ1-1, with D uncertain. CDR1 is DFQATT, CDR2 SNEGSKA, per germline (reference sequence). The CDR3 contains 11 residues. Trimming removed 5 bases at V and 3 bases at J, with 7 bases between. CDR3 residues: CSADADTEAFF. CDR3 in DNA: TGCAGTGCTGATGCGGACACTGAAGCTTTCTTT.

The chain uses TRBV7-6 and TRBJ2-1, with D maybe TRBD1 (7 bases). The CDR3 sequence is 14 residues long. V lost 1 base to trimming and J lost 10 bases, with 14 bases between them. Germline V lookup: CDR1 SGHVS, CDR2 FNYEAQ. The DNA for the CDR3 is TGTGCCAGCAGCTTAGGCCAGGGGGAGGAAGAGCAGTTCTTC. Protein: CASSLGQGEEEQFF. Full variable domain (outside the CDR3, taken from reference TRBV7-6 and TRBJ2-1): GAGVSQSPRYKVTKRGQDVALRCDPISGHVSLYWYRQALGQGPEFLTYFNYEAQQDKSGLPNDRFSAERPEGSISTLTIQRTEQRDSAMYRCASSLGQGEEEQFFGPGTRLTVL.

The chain carries TRBV11-2 and TRBJ1-2, with unresolved D. Germline-derived CDR1 and CDR2 are SGHAT and FQNNGV. CDR3 length: 15 residues. V gave up 7 bases and J gave up 4 bases, with 19 bases separating them. The DNA for the CDR3 is TGTGCCAGCACTACGGGTCCGCCTGAACTCTATGGCTACACCTTC. Protein product: CASTTGPPELYGYTF.

This clone was detected only a few times. V and J are TRBV5-1 and TRBJ1-1; 10 nucleotides agree with TRBD1. Germline CDR1 and CDR2: SGHRS and YFSETQ. The CDR3 totals 16 residues. The ends lost 4 bases at V and 4 bases at J; junction bases unmatched: 10. The CDR3 region is CASSTQGTGVGTEAFF. The CDR3 DNA reads as TGCGCCAGCAGCACCCAAGGGACAGGGGTGGGCACTGAAGCTTTCTTT.

In DNA, the CDR3 is TGTGCCAGCAGCTCGGGACAGGGGGCTTCACCCCTCCACTTT. This codes for CASSSGQGASPLHF. The chain uses TRBV7-8 and TRBJ1-6; the match to TRBD1 covers 12 bases. Germline V gene data show CDR1 as SGHVS and CDR2 as FQNEAQ. With V trimmed by 4 bases and J by 9 bases, 1 base remained unmatched. The CDR3 has 14 residues.

This clone was picked up many times. The genes are TRBV4-3 and TRBJ2-1; D is perhaps TRBD2 (5 bases). CDR3 size: 17 residues. CDR1 LGHNA and CDR2 YSLEER come from the germline V gene. V was shortened by 1 base and J by 0 bases, with 13 bases between the two germline ends. The CDR3, as DNA: TGCGCCAGCAGCCAAGTAATCTCGGGGAGCTCCTACAATGAGCAGTTCTTC. This codes for CASSQVISGSSYNEQFF.

This clone was seen more than once but under ten times. The chain links TRBV7-9 to TRBJ1-1, with D unclear. Trimming stripped 3 bases from V and 3 bases from J, with 8 bases between. This CDR3 comprises 13 residues. Germline V CDR1 and CDR2: SEHNR, FQNEAQ (reference sequence). CDR3 protein: CASSFTGYTEAFF. CDR3 DNA: TGTGCCAGCAGCTTTACGGGGTACACTGAAGCTTTCTTT.

This clone was seen more than once but under ten times. The chain links TRBV7-2 to TRBJ1-1; D unclear. The CDR3 is 11 residues long. The V end was cut by 2 bases, the J end by 8 bases, with 6 bases between. Germline lookup yields CDR1 SGHTA and CDR2 FQGNSA. The CDR3 DNA is TGTGCCAGCAGCTTAAAAAGCGAAGCTTTCTTT. Residues: CASSLKSEAFF. Together with reference TRBV7-2 and TRBJ1-1, the CDR3 gives the full variable domain: GAGVSQSPSNKVTEKGKDVELRCDPISGHTALYWYRQSLGQGLEFLIYFQGNSAPDKSGLPSDRFSAERTGGSVSTLTIQRTQQEDSAVYLCASSLKSEAFFGQGTRLTVV.

In this sample, this clone turned up a few times. The V and J genes are TRBV7-2 and TRBJ1-5; no reliable D call. Trimming removed 2 bases at V and 1 base at J, with 3 bases between. The germline gives CDR1 SGHTA, CDR2 FQGNSA. The CDR3 is 13 residues long. The CDR3 sequence is CASSLRSNQPQHF. CDR3 coding DNA: TGTGCCAGCAGCTTACGGAGCAATCAGCCCCAGCATTTT.

The chain has TRBV6-4 and TRBJ2-2, with D possibly TRBD2 on 6 matching bases. Trimming removed 2 bases from V and 1 base from J, with 11 bases in between. CDR3 size: 16 residues. Germline lookup yields CDR1 MRHNA and CDR2 SNTAGT. In DNA form, the CDR3 reads TGTGCCAGCAGTGACACATTAGCGGTGAACACCGGGGAGCTGTTTTTT. Protein sequence: CASSDTLAVNTGELFF.

Many counts were recorded for this clone. The chain links TRBV30 to TRBJ1-6; TRBD1 matches 11 bases. CDR1 and CDR2 (germline): GTSNPN, SVGIG (reference sequence). This CDR3 has 13 amino acids. Trimming cost V 4 bases and J 8 bases; bases outside gene matches: 1. CDR3 nucleotides: TGTGCCTGGACGGGACAGGGGGATTCACCCCTCCACTTT. Its translation is CAWTGQGDSPLHF.

The chain couples TRBV11-2 to TRBJ2-7; D is unclear. From germline, CDR1 is SGHAT and CDR2 FQNNGV. The CDR3 length is 12 residues. Trimming pared 6 bases from V and 7 bases from J, leaving 13 bases between. CDR3 region: CASSRYLREQYF. CDR3 nucleotide sequence: TGTGCCAGCAGTCGATATCTCAGGGAGCAGTACTTC.

The rearrangement joins TRBV5-5 to TRBJ1-4, with D unclear. The CDR3 is made up of 16 amino acids. The V gene's germline CDR1 is SGHKS and CDR2 YYEKEE (reference sequence). Deletions cut 1 base from V and 5 bases from J, with 15 bases between. The CDR3 sequence is CASSLLAGRGNEKLFF. DNA of the CDR3: TGTGCCAGCAGCTTGCTAGCAGGCCGGGGAAATGAAAAACTGTTTTTT.

V usage is TRBV5-5 and J usage is TRBJ2-5; D may be TRBD1 (6 bases). V lost 1 base and J 5 bases, leaving 15 bases between the germline ends. The CDR3 extends over 15 amino acids. CDR1 and CDR2 (germline): SGHKS, YYEKEE (reference sequence). The CDR3 sequence is CASSLTGTRGETQYF. The CDR3 DNA reads as TGTGCCAGCAGCTTGACAGGGACAAGGGGGGAGACCCAGTACTTC.

The sample holds many counts of this clone. V is TRBV21-1 and J is TRBJ1-6; TRBD1, as called in the table, went unchecked against the DNA. TRBV21-1 constitutes a pseudogene. This CDR3 region has 15 residues. CDR3 residues: CASSKPLDSASTLHF. The CDR3 DNA is TGTGCCAGCAGCAAACCCCTGGACAGCGCCTCAACCCTCCACTTT.